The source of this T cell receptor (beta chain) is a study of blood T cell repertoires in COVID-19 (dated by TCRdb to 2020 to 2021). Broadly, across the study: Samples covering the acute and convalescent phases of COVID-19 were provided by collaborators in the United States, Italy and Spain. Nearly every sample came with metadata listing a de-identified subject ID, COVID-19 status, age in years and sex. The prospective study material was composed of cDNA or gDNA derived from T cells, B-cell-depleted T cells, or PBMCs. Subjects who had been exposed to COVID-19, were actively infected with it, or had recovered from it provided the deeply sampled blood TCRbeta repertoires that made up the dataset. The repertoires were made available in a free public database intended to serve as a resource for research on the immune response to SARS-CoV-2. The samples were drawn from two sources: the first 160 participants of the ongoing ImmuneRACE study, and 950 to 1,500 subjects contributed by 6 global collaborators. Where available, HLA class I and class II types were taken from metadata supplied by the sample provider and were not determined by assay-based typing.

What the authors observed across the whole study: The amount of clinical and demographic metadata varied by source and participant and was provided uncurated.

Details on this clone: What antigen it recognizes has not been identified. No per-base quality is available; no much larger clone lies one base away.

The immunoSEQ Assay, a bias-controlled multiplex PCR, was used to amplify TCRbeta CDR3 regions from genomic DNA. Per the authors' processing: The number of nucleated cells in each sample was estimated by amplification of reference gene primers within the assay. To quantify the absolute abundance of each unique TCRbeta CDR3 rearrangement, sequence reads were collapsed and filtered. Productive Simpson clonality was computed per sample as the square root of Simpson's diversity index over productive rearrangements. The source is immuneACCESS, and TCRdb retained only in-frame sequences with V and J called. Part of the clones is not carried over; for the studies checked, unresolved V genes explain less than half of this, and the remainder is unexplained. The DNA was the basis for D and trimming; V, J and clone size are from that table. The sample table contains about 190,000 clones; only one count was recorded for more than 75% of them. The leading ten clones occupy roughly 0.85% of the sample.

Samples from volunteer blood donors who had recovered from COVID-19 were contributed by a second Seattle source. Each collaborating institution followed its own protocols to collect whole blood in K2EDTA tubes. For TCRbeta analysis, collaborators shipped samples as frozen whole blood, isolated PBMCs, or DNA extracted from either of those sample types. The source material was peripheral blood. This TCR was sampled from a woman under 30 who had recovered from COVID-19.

The sequenced DNA is TGTGCCAGCAGCCTGGCTAGCGGGAGGGCAGATACGCAGTATTTT. Translated, this gives CASSLASGRADTQYF. Here the chain combines TRBV7-2 and TRBJ2-3, and 12 junctional nucleotides match TRBD2. The CDR3 contains 15 residues, cysteine and phenylalanine counted. The read is trimmed to its CDR3 DNA, 45 bases read in frame from base 1. At the junction V is shortened by 5 bases and J by 4 bases; bases outside the gene matches: 4. The germline V gene sets CDR1 to SGHTA and CDR2 to FQGNSA. The reference TRBV7-2 and TRBJ2-3 proteins fill in what lies around the CDR3, so the full variable domain reads GAGVSQSPSNKVTEKGKDVELRCDPISGHTALYWYRQSLGQGLEFLIYFQGNSAPDKSGLPSDRFSAERTGGSVSTLTIQRTQQEDSAVYLCASSLASGRADTQYFGPGTRLTVL.